What follows is one TCR beta chain and its context. The antigen is undetermined. The data are from a study of PD-L1 blockade in urothelial cancer. Study in general: Patients went on atezolizumab around 2014, receiving 1,200 mg intravenously every 3 weeks. A median tumor sample held around 1,500 T cells and 1,000 to 1,200 unique TCRs.

CDR3 size: 15 residues. V was shortened by 6 bases and J by 2 bases, with 17 bases between the two germline ends. Germline CDR1 is MNHGY and CDR2 is SAAAGT. The table came from immunoSEQ multiplex PCR; TCRdb's copy has only in-frame clones and leaves some out. The sample records some 2,500 clones, around 33% being singletons. The study's findings and limits: Tumor samples were FFPE, not collected immediately before treatment, with one sample per patient. Durable-benefit patients showed a higher share of tumor-infiltrating T cells.

Here the sequenced sample was tumor tissue, taken before atezolizumab (anti-PD-L1) treatment. The chain has TRBV6-8 and TRBJ2-7; D is perhaps TRBD1 or TRBD2 (6 bases each). The receptor comes from a man in his 70s with urothelial cancer. The CDR3 is CASRTGTRGAYEQYF. In nucleotides, the CDR3 is TGTGCCAGCAGGACCGGGACAAGGGGGGCCTACGAGCAGTACTTC.